This entry lists 18 T cell receptor beta chains sequenced from one sample in a study of cytomegalovirus exposure and HLA in healthy donors. 60 Vbeta and 13 Jbeta primers were used in PCR. Some clones are missing from TCRdb's copy, which holds only in-frame ones; the method was immunoSEQ multiplex PCR. The sample has roughly 200,000 clones; 70% to 80% are singletons. Sequencing was performed on PBMCs. The receptors derive from a woman in her thirties or forties in good health and CMV-seronegative.

J is TRBJ1-4 and V is TRBV28; 9 bases are shared with TRBD1. From germline, CDR1 is MDHEN and CDR2 SYDVKM. The CDR3 loop spans 15 amino acids. The V and J ends lost 1 base and 7 bases, in that order; junction bases with no gene match: 4. The CDR3: CASSLSRDRAEKLFF. The CDR3 nucleotides are TGTGCCAGCAGTTTATCCCGGGACAGGGCTGAAAAACTGTTTTTT.

As to this clone: An end of the junction differs from the germline gene, which may be a read error. The chain has TRBV13 and TRBJ2-3, with TRBD1 matching 8 bases. The CDR3 runs to 14 residues. Germline V gene data show CDR1 as PRHDT and CDR2 as FYEKMQ (reference sequence). This CDR3 reads CATGEQGDTDAQYF. CDR3 in DNA: TGTGCCACCGGTGAACAGGGGGACACAGATGCGCAGTATTTT.

The chain recombines TRBV7-9 with TRBJ1-2, with 7 nucleotides matching TRBD1. The J segment lost 6 bases and the V segment lost 4 bases, leaving 11 bases of the junction unmatched. The CDR3 runs 15 residues. CDR1 is SEHNR, CDR2 FQNEAQ, per germline (reference sequence). CDR3 residues: CASSSGQVLLHGYTF. CDR3 nucleotides: TGTGCCAGCAGCTCCGGACAGGTCTTGCTCCATGGCTACACCTTC.

The J gene is TRBJ2-3, the V gene TRBV2, with 10 bases that match TRBD2. Germline assignment: CDR1 SNHLY and CDR2 FYNNEI. The CDR3 has 16 residues. V trimming: 5 bases; J trimming: 1 base; junction bases outside the gene matches: 6. The CDR3 sequence is CASSIGLAGGTDTQYF. The CDR3 region has the DNA TGTGCCAGCAGTATCGGTCTAGCGGGGGGCACAGATACGCAGTATTTT. The full variable domain, in which reference TRBV2 and TRBJ2-3 provide the parts outside the CDR3, is EPEVTQTPSHQVTQMGQEVILRCVPISNHLYFYWYRQILGQKVEFLVSFYNNEISEKSEIFDDQFSVERPDGSNFTLKIRSTKLEDSAMYFCASSIGLAGGTDTQYFGPGTRLTVL.

The chain links TRBV6-1 to TRBJ2-1; a possible D gene is TRBD2 (6 bases). With 7 bases removed from V and 1 base from J, the gap between germline ends came to 8 bases. Germline V gives CDR1 MNHNS, CDR2 SASEGT. The CDR3 runs to 13 residues. The CDR3 coding sequence is TGTGCCAGCATACGGGGGTCCTACAATGAGCAGTTCTTC. Translation: CASIRGSYNEQFF.

This chain links TRBV21-1 with TRBJ2-2; the table assigns TRBD2, which was not confirmed against the DNA. TRBV21-1 is labeled a pseudogene. This CDR3 has 18 residues. This chain's CDR3 is CATPPKKFSGIGTGELFF. The DNA of the CDR3 is TGTGCCACACCCCCAAAAAAATTTAGCGGGATCGGGACCGGGGAGCTGTTTTTT.

V and J are TRBV28 and TRBJ1-4; 7 nucleotides line up with TRBD1. Germline CDR1 MDHEN, CDR2 SYDVKM. CDR3 length: 13 residues. J lost 7 bases, V lost 8 bases, and 7 bases had no gene match. The CDR3 here is CASLQQGVEKLFF. CDR3 DNA sequence: TGTGCCAGCCTCCAGCAGGGGGTTGAAAAACTGTTTTTT.

The rearrangement joins TRBV6-1 to TRBJ1-5; perhaps TRBD1 as D (5 bases). V dropped 4 bases and J dropped 4 bases, with 14 bases sitting between them. Germline values: CDR1 MNHNS, CDR2 SASEGT. This CDR3 contains 15 residues. Here the CDR3 DNA reads TGTGCCAGCAGTGTGGACGGGGCGGGGAATCAGCCCCAGCATTTT. Its protein is CASSVDGAGNQPQHF.

This chain joins TRBV19 and TRBJ1-4; TRBD1 aligns across 8 bases. Looked up from germline, CDR1 is LNHDA and CDR2 is SQIVND (reference sequence). The CDR3 consists of 15 residues. The V segment lost 3 bases and the J segment 2 bases; nucleotides outside the gene matches: 2. CDR3 coding DNA: TGTGCCAGTAGTATGACAGGGGCGACTAATGAAAAACTGTTTTTT. Its translation is CASSMTGATNEKLFF.

The V call is TRBV6-1, the J call TRBJ2-2; possibly TRBD2 for D (5 bases). The germline V gene has CDR1 MNHNS and CDR2 SASEGT. Trimming shortened V by 4 bases and J by 1 base, and 7 bases separated the two germline ends. The CDR3 extends over 14 amino acids. The DNA of the CDR3 is TGTGCCAGCAGTGTGGGAGTGAACACCGGGGAGCTGTTTTTT. This encodes CASSVGVNTGELFF.

As to this clone: Other DNA sequences in this specimen translate into the identical CDR3. V usage is TRBV5-1 and J usage is TRBJ2-5; TRBD2 matches 11 bases. Germline lookup yields CDR1 SGHRS and CDR2 YFSETQ. V was clipped by 7 bases and J by 3 bases; unmatched bases: 5. The CDR3 is made up of 14 amino acids. The CDR3 sequence is CASCLTSGKETQYF. Here the CDR3 DNA reads TGCGCCAGCTGCCTGACTAGCGGGAAAGAGACCCAGTACTTC.

The CDR3 coding sequence is TGTGCCAGCAGTGCCCTAGCGGGGTTGGCCTACGAGCAGTACTTC. Its translation is CASSALAGLAYEQYF. The chain employs TRBV6-1 and TRBJ2-7; TRBD2 matches at 9 bases. This CDR3 contains 15 residues. After removal of 4 bases from V and 2 bases from J, the junction contained 6 bases not matched to a gene. The V gene's germline CDR1 is MNHNS and CDR2 SASEGT.

The V call is TRBV28, the J call TRBJ1-2, with D tentatively TRBD1 (5 bases). Germline V CDR1 and CDR2: MDHEN, SYDVKM. The CDR3 has 11 amino acids. V was trimmed by 8 bases and J by 14 bases, leaving 18 bases between them. The CDR3 nucleotides read TGTGCCAGCGCAGCCGTTGGGGCTCGTACCTTC. Its protein is CASAAVGARTF.

V gene TRBV6-1 combines with J gene TRBJ1-1; tentatively, D is TRBD1 (5 bases). The CDR3 has 15 residues. V was clipped by 6 bases and J by 0 bases, with 14 bases between them. The germline V gene has CDR1 MNHNS and CDR2 SASEGT. The CDR3 is CASRTTEMMNTEAFF. The CDR3 nucleotides are TGTGCCAGCAGAACGACAGAGATGATGAACACTGAAGCTTTCTTT.

The V and J genes are TRBV5-6 and TRBJ2-7, with D possibly TRBD1 on 5 matching bases. The CDR3 runs to 15 residues. CDR1 is SGHDT, CDR2 YYEEEE, per germline. Trimming took 0 bases from V and 0 from J, leaving 10 bases between them. The CDR3 sequence: CASSLATVNSYEQYF. The CDR3 DNA reads as TGTGCCAGCAGCTTGGCGACAGTGAACTCCTACGAGCAGTACTTC.

The chain carries TRBV19 and TRBJ2-3; 9 nucleotides agree with TRBD2. CDR1 and CDR2 (germline): LNHDA, SQIVND (reference sequence). The V segment lost 2 bases and the J segment 3 bases; nucleotides outside the gene matches: 3. CDR3 length: 15 residues. DNA of the CDR3: TGTGCCAGTAGTATACAGGGACTAGCAACAGATACGCAGTATTTT. It specifies CASSIQGLATDTQYF. Full variable domain (outside the CDR3, taken from reference TRBV19 and TRBJ2-3): DGGITQSPKYLFRKEGQNVTLSCEQNLNHDAMYWYRQDPGQGLRLIYYSQIVNDFQKGDIAEGYSVSREKKESFPLTVTSAQKNPTAFYLCASSIQGLATDTQYFGPGTRLTVL.

The gene calls are TRBV12-5 and TRBJ1-3; D remains unclear. From germline, CDR1 is LGHNT and CDR2 FRNRAP. The CDR3 contains 12 residues. V lost 7 bases and J 7 bases, leaving 11 bases between the germline ends. The CDR3 reads CASALAGNTIYF. The CDR3 coding sequence is TGTGCTAGTGCCCTTGCGGGGAACACCATATATTTT.

The CDR3 spells CASSYQPADAYEQYF. For the CDR3, the DNA is TGTGCCAGCAGTTACCAGCCAGCGGATGCCTACGAGCAGTACTTC. The chain joins TRBV6-5 to TRBJ2-7, with a weak D call TRBD2 (5 bases). This CDR3 comprises 15 residues. Germline V gives CDR1 MNHEY, CDR2 SVGAGI. The ends were cut back, 2 bases at V and 2 bases at J, with 13 bases in the middle.